A selection of T cell receptor beta chains follows, all from one sample in a study of blood T cell repertoires in COVID-19. Sequencing was performed with immunoSEQ multiplex PCR; in TCRdb, only in-frame clones are kept and a portion is missing. Of tens of thousands of clones listed, roughly 76% were seen once; the top ten hold under 5%. Sequencing was done on a sample of peripheral blood. The receptors stem from a man older than 75 with COVID-19, enrolled during active disease. CDR3s include the opening cysteine and the closing phenylalanine or tryptophan. Fields, in order: V gene, D gene, clone size, J gene, CDR3 DNA, CDR3 protein. D genes are given only for firm matches. A clone size is listed for some rows: how often the clone was seen (once, few, many), or a class if it is expanded.

v_gene: TRBV30
d_gene: TRBD1
abundance: .
j_gene: TRBJ1-4
CDR3nt: TGTGCCTGGACGTGGGACAGCTTTTCCGAAAAACTGTTTTTT
CDR3aa: CAWTWDSFSEKLFF

v_gene: TRBV7-8
d_gene: TRBD1
abundance: .
j_gene: TRBJ1-1
CDR3nt: TGTGCCAGCAGCCCGATAACAGGGGCCACTGAAGCTTTCTTT
CDR3aa: CASSPITGATEAFF

v_gene: TRBV5-4
d_gene: .
abundance: .
j_gene: TRBJ2-5
CDR3nt: TGTGCCAGCAGCTTGGTATCGGGTAGAGAGGCCCAGTACTTC
CDR3aa: CASSLVSGREAQYF

v_gene: TRBV27
d_gene: .
abundance: .
j_gene: TRBJ1-2
CDR3nt: TGTGCCAGCAGTTTAGGGGCGGGGGCGGCCTATGGCTACACCTTC
CDR3aa: CASSLGAGAAYGYTF

v_gene: TRBV5-1
d_gene: .
abundance: .
j_gene: TRBJ1-2
CDR3nt: TGCGCCAGCAGCTTAGGTTTTGGAGTTAACTATGGCTACACCTTC
CDR3aa: CASSLGFGVNYGYTF

v_gene: TRBV5-1
d_gene: .
abundance: .
j_gene: TRBJ2-5
CDR3nt: TGCGCCAGCAGATCCGGGAGCGTGGAGACCCAGTACTTC
CDR3aa: CASRSGSVETQYF

v_gene: TRBV5-1
d_gene: TRBD1
abundance: .
j_gene: TRBJ2-3
CDR3nt: TGCGCCAGCAGCTTGGCCGGGGACAGCCGAACGCAGTATTTT
CDR3aa: CASSLAGDSRTQYF

v_gene: TRBV2
d_gene: .
abundance: .
j_gene: TRBJ1-5
CDR3nt: TGTGCCAGCAGTGCATCAGGGGTACAGCCCCAGCATTTT
CDR3aa: CASSASGVQPQHF

v_gene: TRBV19
d_gene: .
abundance: .
j_gene: TRBJ2-1
CDR3nt: TGTGCCAGTCGCGGACCGGGACTTTTCGCCCAGCAGTTCTTC
CDR3aa: CASRGPGLFAQQFF

v_gene: TRBV19
d_gene: TRBD1
abundance: .
j_gene: TRBJ1-5
CDR3nt: TGTGCCAGTAGTATAAGGGACAGGGTGAGAAATCAGCCCCAGCATTTT
CDR3aa: CASSIRDRVRNQPQHF

v_gene: TRBV6-2/TRBV6-3
d_gene: .
abundance: .
j_gene: TRBJ2-3
CDR3nt: TGTGCCAGCAGCATCGCAGGGGGCACAGATACGCAGTATTTT
CDR3aa: CASSIAGGTDTQYF

v_gene: TRBV27
d_gene: TRBD2
abundance: .
j_gene: TRBJ2-3
CDR3nt: TGTGCCAGCAGTTTAGACTCTAGCGGGACGGGTTGGGGCACAGATACGCAGTATTTT
CDR3aa: CASSLDSSGTGWGTDTQYF

v_gene: TRBV4-3
d_gene: .
abundance: .
j_gene: TRBJ2-7
CDR3nt: TGCGCCAGCAGCCAAGACCCCTCTGGGCAGGGGCTATTCGACGAGCAGTACTTC
CDR3aa: CASSQDPSGQGLFDEQYF

v_gene: TRBV7-6
d_gene: .
abundance: .
j_gene: TRBJ1-2
CDR3nt: TGTGCCAGCAGCTTACTTGCGGGGGCGCGGCATGGCTACACCTTC
CDR3aa: CASSLLAGARHGYTF

v_gene: TRBV10-3
d_gene: TRBD1
abundance: .
j_gene: TRBJ1-5
CDR3nt: TGTGCCATCAGCGACAGGGAGGATCAGCCCCAGCATTTT
CDR3aa: CAISDREDQPQHF

v_gene: TRBV6-4
d_gene: .
abundance: .
j_gene: TRBJ1-1
CDR3nt: TGTGCCAGCAGTGCCACCGGGGGTGGCACTGAAGCTTTCTTT
CDR3aa: CASSATGGGTEAFF

v_gene: TRBV18
d_gene: TRBD1
abundance: .
j_gene: TRBJ2-1
CDR3nt: TGTGCCAGCTCACCAGTCCCAGGGGGCTCCTACAATGAGCAGTTCTTC
CDR3aa: CASSPVPGGSYNEQFF

v_gene: TRBV6-1
d_gene: TRBD2
abundance: .
j_gene: TRBJ2-1
CDR3nt: TGTGCCAGCAGTGAGGGGGGGTTCTCCTACAATGAGCAGTTCTTC
CDR3aa: CASSEGGFSYNEQFF

v_gene: TRBV10-3
d_gene: TRBD2
abundance: .
j_gene: TRBJ2-5
CDR3nt: TGTGCCATCTCTAGCGGGAGGGGAGAGACCCAGTACTTC
CDR3aa: CAISSGRGETQYF

v_gene: TRBV5-1
d_gene: TRBD1
abundance: .
j_gene: TRBJ2-3
CDR3nt: TGCGCCAGCAGTACGGGACAGCCCACAGATACGCAGTATTTT
CDR3aa: CASSTGQPTDTQYF

v_gene: TRBV5-1
d_gene: TRBD1
abundance: .
j_gene: TRBJ1-1
CDR3nt: TGCGCCAGCAGCTTGATCAGGACAGGAACTGAAGCTTTCTTT
CDR3aa: CASSLIRTGTEAFF

v_gene: TRBV4-3
d_gene: .
abundance: .
j_gene: TRBJ1-3
CDR3nt: TGCGCCAGCAGCCAAGACAGGGTCTCTGGAAACACCATATATTTT
CDR3aa: CASSQDRVSGNTIYF

v_gene: TRBV7-9
d_gene: .
abundance: .
j_gene: TRBJ2-7
CDR3nt: TGTGCCAGCAGCTTAGGAGGGGGTACCAACGAGCAGTACTTC
CDR3aa: CASSLGGGTNEQYF

v_gene: TRBV29-1
d_gene: .
abundance: .
j_gene: TRBJ2-3
CDR3nt: TGCAGCGTTGAAGAAGGGAGGAGCACAGATACGCAGTATTTT
CDR3aa: CSVEEGRSTDTQYF

v_gene: TRBV3-1/TRBV3-2
d_gene: TRBD1
abundance: .
j_gene: TRBJ1-1
CDR3nt: TGTGCCAGCAGCCAAGAATCTACTTTACTACACCGGGACAGGGGGTCTGAAGCTTTCTTT
CDR3aa: CASSQESTLLHRDRGSEAFF

v_gene: TRBV5-8
d_gene: TRBD2
abundance: .
j_gene: TRBJ2-3
CDR3nt: TGTGCCAGCAGCCAATACAGCGGGGGACTTGCTAGCACAGATACGCAGTATTTT
CDR3aa: CASSQYSGGLASTDTQYF

v_gene: TRBV6-5
d_gene: TRBD2
abundance: .
j_gene: TRBJ2-2
CDR3nt: TGTGCCAGCAGGACTAGCGGGTTCAACACCGGGGAGCTGTTTTTT
CDR3aa: CASRTSGFNTGELFF

v_gene: TRBV5-1
d_gene: TRBD2
abundance: once
j_gene: TRBJ2-3
CDR3nt: TGCGCCAGCAGCCCTAGGCGGGAGCGAACAGATACGCAGTATTTT
CDR3aa: CASSPRRERTDTQYF

v_gene: TRBV6-2/TRBV6-3
d_gene: TRBD2
abundance: .
j_gene: TRBJ2-3
CDR3nt: TGTGCCAGCAGCCTACTAGCGGGGGGGCGAGATACGCAGTATTTT
CDR3aa: CASSLLAGGRDTQYF

v_gene: TRBV6-5
d_gene: .
abundance: .
j_gene: TRBJ1-1
CDR3nt: TGTGCCAGCAGTTACCGGGGGTACACTGAAGCTTTCTTT
CDR3aa: CASSYRGYTEAFF

v_gene: TRBV23-1
d_gene: .
abundance: .
j_gene: TRBJ2-7
CDR3nt: TGCGCCAGCAGTCAATCGAGGACAGAAGAGGACTACGAGCAGTACTTC
CDR3aa: CASSQSRTEEDYEQYF

v_gene: TRBV15
d_gene: .
abundance: .
j_gene: TRBJ1-1
CDR3nt: TGTGCCACCAGCAGAGAAGGCAGGGTGGCTGAAGCTTTCTTT
CDR3aa: CATSREGRVAEAFF

v_gene: TRBV2
d_gene: TRBD1
abundance: .
j_gene: TRBJ1-2
CDR3nt: TGTGCCAGCAGTGAAGCGGGAGACAGGGGGCCTGGTGGCTACACCTTC
CDR3aa: CASSEAGDRGPGGYTF

v_gene: TRBV24-1
d_gene: TRBD2
abundance: few
j_gene: TRBJ2-1
CDR3nt: TGTGCCACCAGCGGGACTAGCGGAACCTCCTACAATGAGCAGTTCTTC
CDR3aa: CATSGTSGTSYNEQFF

v_gene: TRBV5-1
d_gene: .
abundance: .
j_gene: TRBJ1-1
CDR3nt: TGCGCCAGCAGCTTGGGAACAGTGAACACTGAAGCTTTCTTT
CDR3aa: CASSLGTVNTEAFF

v_gene: TRBV7-9
d_gene: TRBD1
abundance: few
j_gene: TRBJ2-3
CDR3nt: TGTGCCAGCAGCTACGGACAGGGCGAAGGAGATACGCAGTATTTT
CDR3aa: CASSYGQGEGDTQYF

v_gene: TRBV5-4
d_gene: .
abundance: once
j_gene: TRBJ1-6
CDR3nt: TGTGCCAGCAGCCCGGACAGATATAATTCACCCCTCCACTTT
CDR3aa: CASSPDRYNSPLHF

v_gene: TRBV7-9
d_gene: TRBD2
abundance: .
j_gene: TRBJ2-7
CDR3nt: TGTGCCAGCAGTTCGACTAGCGGGGCCCTTGGGCAGTACTTC
CDR3aa: CASSSTSGALGQYF

v_gene: TRBV7-3
d_gene: .
abundance: few
j_gene: TRBJ2-2
CDR3nt: TGTGCCAGCAGCTTAACAAGGGGCAGAATGAACACCGGGGAGCTGTTTTTT
CDR3aa: CASSLTRGRMNTGELFF

v_gene: TRBV27
d_gene: TRBD2
abundance: .
j_gene: TRBJ2-5
CDR3nt: TGTGCCAGCAGTTTAATAGCGGGAGGGCCCCCAGAGACCCAGTACTTC
CDR3aa: CASSLIAGGPPETQYF

v_gene: TRBV7-8
d_gene: TRBD1
abundance: .
j_gene: TRBJ2-5
CDR3nt: TGTGCCAGCAGCTCCTGGACAGGGTCAAAGGAAGAGACCCAGTACTTC
CDR3aa: CASSSWTGSKEETQYF

v_gene: TRBV2
d_gene: TRBD1
abundance: .
j_gene: TRBJ2-3
CDR3nt: TGTGCCAGCAGTAAACAGGGGGCGGATGCAGATACGCAGTATTTT
CDR3aa: CASSKQGADADTQYF

v_gene: TRBV15
d_gene: .
abundance: .
j_gene: TRBJ1-4
CDR3nt: TGTGCCACCAGCAGAGACCGGACAGCAACTAATGAAAAACTGTTTTTT
CDR3aa: CATSRDRTATNEKLFF

v_gene: TRBV27
d_gene: .
abundance: .
j_gene: TRBJ1-5
CDR3nt: TGTGCCAGCAGTGAACTCAGGGGTTTCAATCAGCCCCAGCATTTT
CDR3aa: CASSELRGFNQPQHF

v_gene: TRBV10-1
d_gene: .
abundance: .
j_gene: TRBJ2-2
CDR3nt: TGCGCCAGCAGTCAAAACACCGGGGAGCTGTTTTTT
CDR3aa: CASSQNTGELFF

v_gene: TRBV2
d_gene: TRBD1
abundance: .
j_gene: TRBJ2-7
CDR3nt: TGTGCCAGCAAAGACAGGACAGGGCTCTTATACGAGCAGTACTTC
CDR3aa: CASKDRTGLLYEQYF